These T cell receptor beta chains were read from a single sample in a study of blood T cell repertoires in COVID-19. Using immunoSEQ multiplex PCR, the repertoire was profiled, and TCRdb retains in-frame clones only, with some absent. The sample consists of roughly 15,000 clones, 76% of them appearing once. Sequenced input: peripheral blood. The receptors were gathered from a man in his sixties or seventies with active or convalescent COVID-19. Each CDR3 is given with its conserved first and last residue. A D gene is named only where the DNA matches it firmly. Where a row states a size, it is once, few, many or the class of an expanded clone; other rows omit it.

clone size | J gene | D gene | V gene | CDR3 DNA | CDR3 protein
. | TRBJ1-2 | . | TRBV28 | TGTGCCAGCAGTTCAAGCTGGGGAGGAGACTATGGCTACACCTTC | CASSSSWGGDYGYTF
. | TRBJ2-7 | TRBD2 | TRBV25-1 | TGTGCCAGCAGTCGGGGGGGCTTCAACGAGCAGTACTTC | CASSRGGFNEQYF
. | TRBJ2-3 | . | TRBV9 | TGTGCCAGCAGCGTAGGTTCGGGGTTAAGCACAGATACGCAGTATTTT | CASSVGSGLSTDTQYF
. | TRBJ2-5 | TRBD2 | TRBV7-2 | TGTGCCAGCAGCTCCGGGGGGGCCAATCTGGAGACCCAGTACTTC | CASSSGGANLETQYF
. | TRBJ2-5 | . | TRBV11-2 | TGTGCCAGCAGCTTAGGGTCCAGGGGCGAGACCCAGTACTTC | CASSLGSRGETQYF
once | TRBJ1-1 | TRBD1 | TRBV28 | TGTGCCAGCATCGAGACAGGGGGGACCACTGAAGCTTTCTTT | CASIETGGTTEAFF
. | TRBJ1-1 | . | TRBV19 | TGTGCCAGTAGTTTGGCCAAGACTGAAGCTTTCTTT | CASSLAKTEAFF
. | TRBJ1-2 | . | TRBV28 | TGTGCCAGCAGCGAAAGGGGGGGCTATGGCTACACCTTC | CASSERGGYGYTF
. | TRBJ2-3 | TRBD2 | TRBV6-5 | TGTGCCAGCAGGAGACTAGCGGGAGGGGATACGCAGTATTTT | CASRRLAGGDTQYF
. | TRBJ1-4 | TRBD1 | TRBV28 | TGTGCCAGCAGCCCCGCGGGACAGGGAGAAAAACTGTTTTTT | CASSPAGQGEKLFF
. | TRBJ2-3 | . | TRBV24-1 | TGTGCCACCAGTGAGGAGGGGAATACGCAGTATTTT | CATSEEGNTQYF
. | TRBJ2-3 | TRBD2 | TRBV28 | TGTGCCAGCACCATGGGACTAGCGGGAGATACGCAGTATTTT | CASTMGLAGDTQYF
few | TRBJ1-3 | TRBD1 | TRBV18 | TGTGCCAGCTTCCGGGACAGCTACTCTGGAAACACCATATATTTT | CASFRDSYSGNTIYF
. | TRBJ2-1 | . | TRBV28 | TGTGCCAGCAGCAAAGACCCAGGGGCTATCGAGACACACAATGAGCAGTTCTTC | CASSKDPGAIETHNEQFF
once | TRBJ1-3 | . | TRBV3-1/TRBV3-2 | TGTGCCAGCAGCCCCTCGGGAAGTGGAAACACCATATATTTT | CASSPSGSGNTIYF
. | TRBJ2-1 | . | TRBV5-1 | TGCGCCAGCAGCTTGGCAACAGGGCGCAATGAGCAGTTCTTC | CASSLATGRNEQFF
. | TRBJ2-2 | . | TRBV19 | TGTGCCAGTGTAAATGGACGGGGGAACACCGGGGAGCTGTTTTTT | CASVNGRGNTGELFF
. | TRBJ1-2 | . | TRBV15 | TGTGCCACCAGCAGAGAGGGGGGGGCTTCTGCCCATGGCTACACCTTC | CATSREGGASAHGYTF